The clone carrying this T cell receptor (beta chain) was seen a few times. Its antigen is unidentified. The source of the sample is a study of T cells after yellow fever vaccination. Across the study: SMART-Seq v4 Ultra Low Input handled preparation of low-cell-number fractions.

Template switching with 5'RACE generated the TCR cDNA and added a universal primer site and UMIs. TCRdb independently ran MiXCR on the 5' RACE reads; one entry per CDR3 protein. The sample contains around 250,000 distinct CDR3 sequences, roughly 7.2% of which appear only once. The germline gives CDR1 SGHRS, CDR2 YFSETQ. The CDR3 is 15 residues long. Trimming at V came to 6 bases and at J to 2 bases, leaving 9 bases not matched to a gene. Study-level findings and limits: The booster response re-showed most primary clones: roughly 97% CD4, around 85% CD8. In FACS-sorted repertoires, abundant clonotypes from the bulk population could appear as contaminants.

The source of this sequence is a man aged 25-45 years who received the YFV17D yellow fever vaccine. Source: CD4+ T cells sorted from PBMCs, taken 15 days after the yellow fever booster vaccination. The chain is built from TRBV5-1 and TRBJ2-7, with 9 bases aligning to TRBD2. The chain's CDR3 is CASTVASGATYEQYF. The CDR3 nucleotides are TGCGCCAGCACGGTGGCTAGCGGGGCCACCTACGAGCAGTACTTC.